This TCR beta chain was identified during a study of cytomegalovirus exposure and HLA in healthy donors. Study background: Earlier, 110 million or so unique TCR beta sequences were recovered from approximately 180 million T cells by an analysis.

CDR3 length equals 15 residues. V was cut by 0 bases and J by 2 bases, with 11 bases left in between. Looked up from germline, CDR1 is ENHRY and CDR2 is SYGVKD. As concerns this clone: Antigen unknown.

The primer mix had 60 Vbeta and 13 Jbeta primers. Assay used: immunoSEQ multiplex PCR; TCRdb lists only in-frame clones, some missing. This repertoire shows about 200,000 clones, roughly four fifths found once; its top ten account for 0.098%. General study results and limits: An apparent linkage of common viral pathogens to several of the most significant clusters emerged in a later analysis.

Each donor was nominally healthy when sampled (though unrecorded immune exposures were likely). The TCR was taken from a boy aged 2-9 years in good health and CMV-seronegative. The chain joins TRBV10-3 to TRBJ2-7; no clear D. Sequencing was carried out using PBMCs. The CDR3 is CAISESRGLAYEQYF. The CDR3 bases are TGTGCCATCAGTGAGTCGAGAGGCTTAGCCTACGAGCAGTACTTC.